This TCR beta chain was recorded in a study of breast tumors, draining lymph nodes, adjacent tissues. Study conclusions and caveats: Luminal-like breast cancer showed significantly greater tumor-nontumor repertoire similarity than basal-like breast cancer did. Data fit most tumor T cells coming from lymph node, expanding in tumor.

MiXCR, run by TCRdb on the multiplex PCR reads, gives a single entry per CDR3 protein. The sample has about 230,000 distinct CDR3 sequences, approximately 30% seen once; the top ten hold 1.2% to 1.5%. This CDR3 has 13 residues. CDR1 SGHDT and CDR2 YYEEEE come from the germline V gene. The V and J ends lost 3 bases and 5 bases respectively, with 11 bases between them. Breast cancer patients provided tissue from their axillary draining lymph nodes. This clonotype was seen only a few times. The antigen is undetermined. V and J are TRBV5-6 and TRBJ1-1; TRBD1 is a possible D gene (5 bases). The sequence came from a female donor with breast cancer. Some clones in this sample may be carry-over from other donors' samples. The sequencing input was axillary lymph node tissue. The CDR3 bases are TGTGCCAGCAGCTCCACAGGAGGGACTGAAGCTTTCTTT. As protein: CASSSTGGTEAFF.